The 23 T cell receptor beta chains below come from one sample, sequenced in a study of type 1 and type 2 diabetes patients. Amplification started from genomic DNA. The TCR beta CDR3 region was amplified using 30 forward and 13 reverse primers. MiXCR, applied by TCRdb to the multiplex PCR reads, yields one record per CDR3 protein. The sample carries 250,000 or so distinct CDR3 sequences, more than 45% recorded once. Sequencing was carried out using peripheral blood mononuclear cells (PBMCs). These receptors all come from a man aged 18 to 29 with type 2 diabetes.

CDR3 nucleotides: TGCGCCAGCAGTGAGTCGAGGGGGCAAGATACGCAGTATTTT. It yields the protein CASSESRGQDTQYF. The chain couples TRBV10-1 to TRBJ2-3; 7 nucleotides line up with TRBD1. This CDR3 is built from 14 residues. CDR1 WNHNN and CDR2 SYGVQD come from the germline V gene (reference sequence). The J segment lost 5 bases and the V segment lost 0 bases, leaving 2 bases of the junction unmatched.

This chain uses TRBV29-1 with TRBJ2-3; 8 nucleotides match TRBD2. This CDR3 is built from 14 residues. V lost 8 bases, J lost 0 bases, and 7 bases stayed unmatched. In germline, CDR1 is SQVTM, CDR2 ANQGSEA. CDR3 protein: CSFSGGGSTDTQYF. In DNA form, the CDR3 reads TGCAGCTTCTCCGGGGGGGGAAGCACAGATACGCAGTATTTT.

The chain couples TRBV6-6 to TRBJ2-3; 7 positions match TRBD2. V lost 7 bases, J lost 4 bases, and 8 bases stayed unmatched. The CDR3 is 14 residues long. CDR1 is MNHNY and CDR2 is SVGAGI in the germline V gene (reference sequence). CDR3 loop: CASKSWGGADTQYF. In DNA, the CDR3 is TGTGCCAGCAAGTCTTGGGGGGGGGCAGATACGCAGTATTTT.

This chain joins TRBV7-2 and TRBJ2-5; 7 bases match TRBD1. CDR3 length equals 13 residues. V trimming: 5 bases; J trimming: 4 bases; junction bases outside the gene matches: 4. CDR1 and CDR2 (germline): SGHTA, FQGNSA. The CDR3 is CASSPGTVETQYF. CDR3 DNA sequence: TGTGCCAGCAGCCCCGGGACAGTAGAGACCCAGTACTTC.

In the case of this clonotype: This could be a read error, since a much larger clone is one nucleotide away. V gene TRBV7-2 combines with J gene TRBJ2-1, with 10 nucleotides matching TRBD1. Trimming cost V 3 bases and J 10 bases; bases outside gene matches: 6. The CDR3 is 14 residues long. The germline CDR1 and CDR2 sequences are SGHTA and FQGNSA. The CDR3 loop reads CASSLGTGVDEQFF. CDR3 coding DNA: TGTGCCAGCAGCTTGGGGACAGGGGTAGACGAGCAGTTCTTC.

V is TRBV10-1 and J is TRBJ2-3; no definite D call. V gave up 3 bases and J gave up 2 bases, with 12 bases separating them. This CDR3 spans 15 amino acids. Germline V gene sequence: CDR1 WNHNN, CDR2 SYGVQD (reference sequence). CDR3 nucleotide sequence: TGCGCCAGCAGTGAAACTACCGATCCCACAGATACGCAGTATTTT. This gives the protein CASSETTDPTDTQYF.

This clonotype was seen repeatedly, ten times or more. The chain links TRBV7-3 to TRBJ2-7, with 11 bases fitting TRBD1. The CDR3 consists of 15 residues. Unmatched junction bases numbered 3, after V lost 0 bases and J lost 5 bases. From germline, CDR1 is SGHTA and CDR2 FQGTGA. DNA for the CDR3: TGTGCCAGCAGCTTAACGAGGGACAGGGGGGACGAGCAGTACTTC. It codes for CASSLTRDRGDEQYF.

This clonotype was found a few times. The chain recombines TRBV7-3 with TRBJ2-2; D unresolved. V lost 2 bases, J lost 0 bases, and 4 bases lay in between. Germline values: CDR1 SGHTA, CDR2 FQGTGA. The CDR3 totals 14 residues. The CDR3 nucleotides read TGTGCCAGCAGCTTACTGCCGAACACCGGGGAGCTGTTTTTT. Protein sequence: CASSLLPNTGELFF.

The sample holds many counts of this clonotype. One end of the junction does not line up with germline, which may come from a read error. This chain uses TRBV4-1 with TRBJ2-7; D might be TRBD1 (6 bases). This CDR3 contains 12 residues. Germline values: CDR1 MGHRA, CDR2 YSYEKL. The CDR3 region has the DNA TGTGCCAGCAGTCAGGGGTCCTACGAGCAGTACTTC. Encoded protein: CASSQGSYEQYF.

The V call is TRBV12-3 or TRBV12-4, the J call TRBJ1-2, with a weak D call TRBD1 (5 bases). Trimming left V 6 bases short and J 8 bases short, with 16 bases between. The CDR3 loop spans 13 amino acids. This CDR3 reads CASRPGREAGYTF. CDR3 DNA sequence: TGTGCCAGCAGACCGGGACGGGAGGCCGGCTACACCTTC.

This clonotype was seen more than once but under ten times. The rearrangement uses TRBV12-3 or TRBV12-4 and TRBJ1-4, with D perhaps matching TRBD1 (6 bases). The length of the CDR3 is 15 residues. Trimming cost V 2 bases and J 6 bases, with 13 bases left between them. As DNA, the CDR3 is TGTGCCAGCAGTTTACTGGGACAAGTACATGAAAAACTGTTTTTT. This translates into CASSLLGQVHEKLFF.

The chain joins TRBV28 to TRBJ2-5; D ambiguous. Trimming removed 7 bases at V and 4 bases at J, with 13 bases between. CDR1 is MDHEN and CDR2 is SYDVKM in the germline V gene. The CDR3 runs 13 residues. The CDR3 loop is CASIEVLRETQYF. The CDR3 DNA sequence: TGTGCCAGCATCGAAGTTTTGAGAGAGACCCAGTACTTC.

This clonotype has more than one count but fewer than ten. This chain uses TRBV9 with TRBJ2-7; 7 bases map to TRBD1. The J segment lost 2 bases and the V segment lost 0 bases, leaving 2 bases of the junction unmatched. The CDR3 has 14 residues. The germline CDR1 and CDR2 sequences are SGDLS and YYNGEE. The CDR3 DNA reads TGTGCCAGCAGCGTAGGGGACAGAGCCTACGAGCAGTACTTC. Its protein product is CASSVGDRAYEQYF.

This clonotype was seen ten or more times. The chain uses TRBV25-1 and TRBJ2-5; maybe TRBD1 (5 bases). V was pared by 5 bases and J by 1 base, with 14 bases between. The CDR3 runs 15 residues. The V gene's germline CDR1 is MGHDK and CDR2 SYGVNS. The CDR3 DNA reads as TGTGCCAGCAGTCCACAGGATAATCGCCAAGAGACCCAGTACTTC. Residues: CASSPQDNRQETQYF.

CDR3 sequence (DNA): TGTGCCATCAGTGAAGTATGGGGAGATACGCAGTATTTT. Translating gives CAISEVWGDTQYF. J is TRBJ2-3 and V is TRBV10-3; D call uncertain. V was cut by 3 bases and J by 5 bases, with 9 bases left in between. The CDR3 length is 13 residues. CDR1 and CDR2 from the germline V gene are ENHRY and SYGVKD.

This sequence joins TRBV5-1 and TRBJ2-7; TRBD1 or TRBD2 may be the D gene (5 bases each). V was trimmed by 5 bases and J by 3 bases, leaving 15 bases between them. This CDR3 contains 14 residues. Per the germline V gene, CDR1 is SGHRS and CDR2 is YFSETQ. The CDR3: CASSPSGTDYEQYF. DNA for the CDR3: TGCGCCAGCAGTCCATCCGGGACGGACTACGAGCAGTACTTC. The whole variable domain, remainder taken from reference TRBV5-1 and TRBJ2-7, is KAGVTQTPRYLIKTRGQQVTLSCSPISGHRSVSWYQQTPGQGLQFLFEYFSETQRNKGNFPGRFSGRQFSNSRSEMNVSTLELGDSALYLCASSPSGTDYEQYFGPGTRLTVT.

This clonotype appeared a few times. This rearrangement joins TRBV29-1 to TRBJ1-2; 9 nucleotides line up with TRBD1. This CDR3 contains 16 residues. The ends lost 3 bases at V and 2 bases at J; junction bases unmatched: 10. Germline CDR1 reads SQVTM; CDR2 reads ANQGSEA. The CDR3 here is CSVEIWDRATNYGYTF. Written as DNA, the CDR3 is TGCAGCGTTGAGATTTGGGACAGGGCGACGAACTATGGCTACACCTTC.

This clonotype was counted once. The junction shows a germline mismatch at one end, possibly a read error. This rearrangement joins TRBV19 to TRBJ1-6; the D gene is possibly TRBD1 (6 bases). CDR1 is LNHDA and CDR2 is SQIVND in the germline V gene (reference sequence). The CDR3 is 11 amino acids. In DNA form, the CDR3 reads TGTGCCAGTCAGGGGCAATCACTCCTCCACTTT. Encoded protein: CASQGQSLLHF.

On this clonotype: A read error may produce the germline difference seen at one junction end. In DNA form, the CDR3 reads TGTGCCAGCAGTAGGGACAGGGAGGATGGCAATCAGCCCCAGCAATTT. Translated, it gives CASSRDREDGNQPQQF. V usage is TRBV7-2 and J usage is TRBJ1-5; 9 bases line up with TRBD1. Germline values: CDR1 SGHTA, CDR2 FQGNSA. The CDR3 length is 16 residues.

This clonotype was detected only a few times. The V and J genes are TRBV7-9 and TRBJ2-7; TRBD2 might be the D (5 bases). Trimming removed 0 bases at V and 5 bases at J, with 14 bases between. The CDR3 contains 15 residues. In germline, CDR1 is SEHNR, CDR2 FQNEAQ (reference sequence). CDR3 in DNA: TGTGCCAGCAGCTTAGCGATAACTAGTCACGACGAGCAGTACTTC. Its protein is CASSLAITSHDEQYF.

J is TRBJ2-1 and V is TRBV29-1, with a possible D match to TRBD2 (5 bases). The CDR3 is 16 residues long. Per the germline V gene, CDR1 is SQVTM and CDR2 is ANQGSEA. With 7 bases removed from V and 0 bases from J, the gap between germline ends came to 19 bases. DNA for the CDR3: TGCAGCGCCGAACTGGACTCTTCTAGCTCCTACAATGAGCAGTTCTTC. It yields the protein CSAELDSSSSYNEQFF.

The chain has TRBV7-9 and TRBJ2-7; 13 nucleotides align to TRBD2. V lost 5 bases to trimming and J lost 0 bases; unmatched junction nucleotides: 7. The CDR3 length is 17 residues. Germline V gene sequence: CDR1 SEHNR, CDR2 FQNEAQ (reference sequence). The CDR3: CASSPPTSGRDSYEQYF. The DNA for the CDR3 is TGTGCCAGCAGCCCGCCTACTAGCGGGAGGGACTCCTACGAGCAGTACTTC.

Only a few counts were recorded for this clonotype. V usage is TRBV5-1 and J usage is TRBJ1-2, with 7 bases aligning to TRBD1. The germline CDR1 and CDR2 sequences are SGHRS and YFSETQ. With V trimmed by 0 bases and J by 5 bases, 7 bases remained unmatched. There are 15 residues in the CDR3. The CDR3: CASSLAGDSGYGYTF. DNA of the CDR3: TGCGCCAGCAGCTTGGCTGGGGACAGCGGGTATGGCTACACCTTC.